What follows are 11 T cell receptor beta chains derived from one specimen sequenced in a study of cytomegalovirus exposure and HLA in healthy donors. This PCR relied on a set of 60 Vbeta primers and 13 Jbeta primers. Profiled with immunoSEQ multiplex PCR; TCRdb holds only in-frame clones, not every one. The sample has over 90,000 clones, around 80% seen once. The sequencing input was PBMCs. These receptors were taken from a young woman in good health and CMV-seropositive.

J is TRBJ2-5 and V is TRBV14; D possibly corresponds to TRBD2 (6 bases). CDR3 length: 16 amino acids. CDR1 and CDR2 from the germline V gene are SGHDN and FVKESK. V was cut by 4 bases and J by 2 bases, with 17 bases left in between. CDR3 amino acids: CASSLLRGTGQETQYF. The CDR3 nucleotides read TGTGCCAGCAGCCTACTACGCGGGACGGGACAAGAGACCCAGTACTTC.

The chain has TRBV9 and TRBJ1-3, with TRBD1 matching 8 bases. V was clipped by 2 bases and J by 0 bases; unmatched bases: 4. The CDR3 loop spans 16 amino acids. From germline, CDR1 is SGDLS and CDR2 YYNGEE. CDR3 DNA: TGTGCCAGCAGCGTCCGGGACAGGATCTCTGGAAACACCATATATTTT. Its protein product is CASSVRDRISGNTIYF.

CDR3 sequence reads: CASGLGQGNEKLFF. DNA of the CDR3: TGTGCTAGTGGCCTGGGACAGGGCAATGAAAAACTGTTTTTT. The chain couples TRBV12-5 to TRBJ1-4; 9 bases map to TRBD1. Unmatched junction bases numbered 4, after V lost 6 bases and J lost 5 bases. The CDR3 totals 14 residues. Germline V CDR1 and CDR2: LGHNT, FRNRAP.

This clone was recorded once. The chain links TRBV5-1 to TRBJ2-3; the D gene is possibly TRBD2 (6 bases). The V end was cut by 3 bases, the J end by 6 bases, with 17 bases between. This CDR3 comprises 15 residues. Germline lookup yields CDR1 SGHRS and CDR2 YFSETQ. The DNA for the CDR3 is TGCGCCAGCAGCTCACTAGCACTTGGAACGGATACGCAGTATTTT. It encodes CASSSLALGTDTQYF.

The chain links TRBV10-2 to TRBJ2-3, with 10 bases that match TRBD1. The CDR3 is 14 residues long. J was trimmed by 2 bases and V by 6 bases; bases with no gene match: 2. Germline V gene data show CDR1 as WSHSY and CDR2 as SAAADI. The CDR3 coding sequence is TGCGCCAGCAGGGGGACAGGGGACACAGATACGCAGTATTTT. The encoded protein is CASRGTGDTDTQYF.

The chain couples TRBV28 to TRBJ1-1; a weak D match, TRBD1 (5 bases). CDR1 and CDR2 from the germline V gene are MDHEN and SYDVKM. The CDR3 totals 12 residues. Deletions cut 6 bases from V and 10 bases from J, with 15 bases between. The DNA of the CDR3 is TGTGCCAGCAGCACCGTTTGGGGCGGAGCTTTCTTT. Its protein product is CASSTVWGGAFF. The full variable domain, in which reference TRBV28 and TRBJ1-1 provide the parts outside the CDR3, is DVKVTQSSRYLVKRTGEKVFLECVQDMDHENMFWYRQDPGLGLRLIYFSYDVKMKEKGDIPEGYSVSREKKERFSLILESASTNQTSMYLCASSTVWGGAFFGQGTRLTVV.

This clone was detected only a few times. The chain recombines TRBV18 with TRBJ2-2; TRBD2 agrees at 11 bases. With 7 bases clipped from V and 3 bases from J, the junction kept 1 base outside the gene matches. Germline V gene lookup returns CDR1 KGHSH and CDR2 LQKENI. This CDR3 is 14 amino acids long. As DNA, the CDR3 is TGTGCCAGCTTGGGACTAGCGGACACCGGGGAGCTGTTTTTT. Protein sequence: CASLGLADTGELFF.

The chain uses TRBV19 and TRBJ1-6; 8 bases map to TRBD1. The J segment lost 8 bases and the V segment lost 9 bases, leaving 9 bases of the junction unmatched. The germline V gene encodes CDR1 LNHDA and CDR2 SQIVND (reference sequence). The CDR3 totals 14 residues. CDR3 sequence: CASRRQGLDSPLHF. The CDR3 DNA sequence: TGTGCCAGCCGCAGACAGGGGCTGGATTCACCCCTCCACTTT.

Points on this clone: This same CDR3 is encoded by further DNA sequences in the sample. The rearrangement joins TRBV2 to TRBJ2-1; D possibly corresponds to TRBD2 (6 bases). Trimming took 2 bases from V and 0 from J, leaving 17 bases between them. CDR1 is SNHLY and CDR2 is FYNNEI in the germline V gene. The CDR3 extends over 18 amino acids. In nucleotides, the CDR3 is TGTGCCAGCAGTGAATTTAGCGGACTTCTACTCTCCTACAATGAGCAGTTCTTC. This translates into CASSEFSGLLLSYNEQFF.

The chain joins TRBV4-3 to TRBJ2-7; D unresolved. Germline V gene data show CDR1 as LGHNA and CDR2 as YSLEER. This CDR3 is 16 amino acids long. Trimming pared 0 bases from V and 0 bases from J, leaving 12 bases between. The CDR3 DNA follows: TGCGCCAGCAGCCAAGACCCAGCGCCGAGCTCCTACGAGCAGTACTTC. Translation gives CASSQDPAPSSYEQYF.

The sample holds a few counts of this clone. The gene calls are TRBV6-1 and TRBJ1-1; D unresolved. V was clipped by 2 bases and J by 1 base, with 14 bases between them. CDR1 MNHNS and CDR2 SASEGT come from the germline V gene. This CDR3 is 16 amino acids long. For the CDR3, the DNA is TGTGCCAGCAGTGAACTCCCCCTCGGAGCGAACACTGAAGCTTTCTTT. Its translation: CASSELPLGANTEAFF.